This entry lists 18 T cell receptor beta chains sequenced from one sample in a study of shared clonotypes between healthy human individuals. Produced via immunoSEQ multiplex PCR; TCRdb's table is partial and in-frame only. The table includes about 1.1 million clones, around 82% detected once. The sample consisted of memory CD4+ T cells from PBMCs. Indicated subset: CD45RA-negative fraction. The receptor source for this set is a man between 18 and 35 years old in good health. Some clones in this sample may be carry-over from other donors' samples.

The table lists this clone with a few counts. The rearrangement uses TRBV5-1 and TRBJ1-1, with D maybe TRBD1 (5 bases). CDR3 length: 13 residues. V was cut by 4 bases and J by 5 bases, with 12 bases left in between. Germline V lookup: CDR1 SGHRS, CDR2 YFSETQ. The CDR3 DNA is TGCGCCAGCAGCGGCGGGACGGCGACTGAAGCTTTCTTT. It codes for CASSGGTATEAFF.

About this clone itself: Other DNA sequences within the sample encode an identical CDR3. This chain joins TRBV2 and TRBJ2-5; D is perhaps TRBD2 (6 bases). V lost 7 bases, J lost 5 bases, and 14 bases lay in between. This CDR3 has 13 residues. The germline V gene encodes CDR1 SNHLY and CDR2 FYNNEI. As DNA, the CDR3 is TGTGCCAGCAATCCGGGAGTGGGTGAGACCCAGTACTTC. Translation: CASNPGVGETQYF.

This chain connects TRBV5-1 to TRBJ1-2, with D maybe TRBD1 (6 bases). Germline V gene data show CDR1 as SGHRS and CDR2 as YFSETQ. This CDR3 contains 14 residues. V was cut by 4 bases and J by 6 bases, with 16 bases left in between. CDR3: CASSISSGEDGYTF. As DNA, the CDR3 is TGCGCCAGCAGCATCAGCTCAGGGGAGGATGGCTACACCTTC.

J is TRBJ1-1 and V is TRBV5-1, with TRBD1 matching over 7 bases. This CDR3 region has 15 residues. Per germline, CDR1 SGHRS and CDR2 YFSETQ. Unmatched junction bases numbered 5, after V lost 2 bases and J lost 1 base. The CDR3 spells CASSFTGEGNTEAFF. The CDR3 DNA sequence: TGCGCCAGCAGCTTTACAGGGGAGGGGAACACTGAAGCTTTCTTT.

The genes are TRBV18 and TRBJ2-5; D is possibly TRBD1 (6 bases). Trimming left V 5 bases short and J 3 bases short, with 10 bases between. Germline V CDR1 and CDR2: KGHSH, LQKENI. The CDR3 runs to 13 residues. CDR3 protein: CASSTQGKETQYF. CDR3 nucleotide sequence: TGTGCCAGCTCAACACAGGGCAAAGAGACCCAGTACTTC.

This clone was seen only once. The chain carries TRBV30 and TRBJ2-1, with D possibly TRBD2 on 5 matching bases. The CDR3 runs 14 residues. CDR1 and CDR2 from the germline V gene are GTSNPN and SVGIG (reference sequence). V was cut by 5 bases and J by 6 bases, with 17 bases left in between. CDR3 in DNA: TGTGCCTGGGGTCAAGTAGCGTTCTCCAATGAGCAGTTCTTC. It is translated as CAWGQVAFSNEQFF.

The V call is TRBV6-5, the J call TRBJ2-7; TRBD1 aligns across 8 bases. The CDR3 loop spans 15 amino acids. The trim removed 3 bases at V and 2 bases at J, leaving 6 bases unmatched. Germline V gene sequence: CDR1 MNHEY, CDR2 SVGAGI. CDR3 loop: CASSYGGQATYEQYF. The CDR3 coding sequence is TGTGCCAGCAGTTATGGGGGACAGGCGACCTACGAGCAGTACTTC.

The rearrangement uses TRBV11-2 and TRBJ1-2; D gene ambiguous. The germline CDR1 and CDR2 sequences are SGHAT and FQNNGV. The ends were cut back, 0 bases at V and 3 bases at J, with 11 bases in the middle. This CDR3 comprises 15 residues. CDR3: CASSLEAGSYYGYTF. In DNA, the CDR3 is TGTGCCAGCAGCTTAGAGGCTGGCAGCTACTATGGCTACACCTTC.

The V gene is TRBV29-1, the J gene TRBJ2-5; D is undetermined. This CDR3 is 14 amino acids long. The V end lost 0 bases, the J end lost 3 bases, and 11 bases lay between the germline ends. The germline V gene encodes CDR1 SQVTM and CDR2 ANQGSEA. The CDR3 loop reads CSVEELGLEETQYF. In DNA form, the CDR3 reads TGCAGCGTTGAAGAGTTAGGGCTGGAAGAGACCCAGTACTTC.

The V gene is TRBV7-2, the J gene TRBJ2-5; the match to TRBD2 covers 8 bases. Germline assignment: CDR1 SGHTA and CDR2 FQGNSA. This CDR3 has 17 amino acids. With V trimmed by 2 bases and J by 4 bases, 12 bases remained unmatched. The CDR3 sequence is CASSLQQAGVVRETQYF. The CDR3 nucleotides are TGTGCCAGCAGCTTACAGCAAGCGGGAGTGGTTAGAGAGACCCAGTACTTC.

This rearrangement joins TRBV6-1 to TRBJ2-1; D is ambiguous. Looked up from germline, CDR1 is MNHNS and CDR2 is SASEGT. V lost 5 bases to trimming and J lost 4 bases, with 12 bases between them. This CDR3 is built from 14 residues. The CDR3 protein is CASSPMGSYNEQFF. The CDR3 DNA is TGTGCCAGCAGTCCCATGGGGTCTTACAATGAGCAGTTCTTC.

This clone was detected only once. Other DNA sequences of this sample code for an identical CDR3. The gene calls are TRBV7-2 and TRBJ2-5; no clear D gene. The V gene's germline CDR1 is SGHTA and CDR2 FQGNSA. The V and J ends lost 5 bases and 2 bases respectively, with 6 bases between them. The CDR3 runs 12 residues. CDR3 residues: CASSRAQETQYF. The CDR3 DNA reads TGTGCCAGCAGCCGGGCTCAAGAGACCCAGTACTTC.

This clone showed up just once. V usage is TRBV18 and J usage is TRBJ2-3; the match to TRBD1 covers 7 bases. Germline V gene data show CDR1 as KGHSH and CDR2 as LQKENI. This CDR3 is built from 14 residues. V lost 4 bases, J lost 2 bases, and 3 bases stayed unmatched. For the CDR3, the DNA is TGTGCCAGCTCACTAGGACAGGACACAGATACGCAGTATTTT. Protein product: CASSLGQDTDTQYF. Full variable domain (outside the CDR3, taken from reference TRBV18 and TRBJ2-3): NAGVMQNPRHLVRRRGQEARLRCSPMKGHSHVYWYRQLPEEGLKFMVYLQKENIIDESGMPKERFSAEFPKEGPSILRIQQVVRGDSAAYFCASSLGQDTDTQYFGPGTRLTVL.

CDR3 bases: TGTGCCACAGAGCTAGCGGCGGACCAAGAGACCCAGTACTTC. Its translation: CATELAADQETQYF. V is TRBV6-1 and J is TRBJ2-5, with 7 bases that match TRBD2. Germline V CDR1 and CDR2: MNHNS, SASEGT. J was trimmed by 0 bases and V by 10 bases; bases with no gene match: 8. There are 14 residues in the CDR3.

The chain couples TRBV11-1 to TRBJ1-1; D is undetermined. Trimming shortened V by 6 bases and J by 0 bases, and 14 bases separated the two germline ends. Per germline, CDR1 SGHAT and CDR2 FQDESV (reference sequence). This CDR3 region has 15 residues. DNA for the CDR3: TGTGCCAGCAGGCCTGATGGGCAAATGAACACTGAAGCTTTCTTT. Translating it yields CASRPDGQMNTEAFF.

The chain joins TRBV6-5 to TRBJ2-1, with 13 nucleotides matching TRBD2. Germline CDR1 MNHEY, CDR2 SVGAGI. The CDR3 consists of 13 residues. J lost 13 bases, V lost 8 bases, and 8 bases had no gene match. This chain's CDR3 is CASRPTSGRAQFF. CDR3 nucleotides: TGTGCCAGCCGTCCAACTAGCGGGAGGGCCCAGTTCTTC.

The J gene is TRBJ1-5, the V gene TRBV6-1, with TRBD1 matching over 8 bases. In germline, CDR1 is MNHNS, CDR2 SASEGT. CDR3 length equals 18 residues. Trimming took 4 bases from V and 6 from J; bases not matched to a gene: 17. The DNA for the CDR3 is TGTGCCAGCAGTGCTCGCGTGGACAGGGTGGGGGAGGGTCAGCCCCAGCATTTT. This sequence encodes CASSARVDRVGEGQPQHF.

This rearrangement joins TRBV7-9 to TRBJ1-2; D call uncertain. The CDR3 totals 16 residues. The ends were cut back, 1 base at V and 0 bases at J, with 12 bases in the middle. Germline assignment: CDR1 SEHNR and CDR2 FQNEAQ (reference sequence). For the CDR3, the DNA is TGTGCCAGCAGCTTAGAAGTTCCGAGAGCTAACTATGGCTACACCTTC. Its protein is CASSLEVPRANYGYTF.